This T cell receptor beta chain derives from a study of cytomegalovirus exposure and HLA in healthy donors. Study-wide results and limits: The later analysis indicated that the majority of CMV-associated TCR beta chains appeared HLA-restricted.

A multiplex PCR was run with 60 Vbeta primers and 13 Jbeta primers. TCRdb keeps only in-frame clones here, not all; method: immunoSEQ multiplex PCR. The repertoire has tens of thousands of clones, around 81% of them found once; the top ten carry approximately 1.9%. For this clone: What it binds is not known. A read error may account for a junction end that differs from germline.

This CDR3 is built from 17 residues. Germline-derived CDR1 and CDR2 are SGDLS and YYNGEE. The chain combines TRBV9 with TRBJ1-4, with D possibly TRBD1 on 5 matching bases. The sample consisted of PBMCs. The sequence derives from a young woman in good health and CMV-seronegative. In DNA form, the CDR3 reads TGTGCCAGCAGCCAACGGGCAGGGTCCGCCTTTAATGAAAAACTGCTTTTT. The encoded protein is CASSQRAGSAFNEKLLF. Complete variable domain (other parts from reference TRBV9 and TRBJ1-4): DSGVTQTPKHLITATGQRVTLRCSPRSGDLSVYWYQQSLDQGLQFLIQYYNGEERAKGNILERFSAQQFPDLHSELNLSSLELGDSALYFCASSQRAGSAFNEKLLFGSGTQLSVL.